These 20 T cell receptor beta chains originate from one sample sequenced in a study of STAT5B mutations in CD4+ large granular lymphocyte leukemia. Clones were read by immunoSEQ multiplex PCR, and TCRdb kept only the in-frame ones, dropping some. Of 25,000 to 35,000 clones detected, roughly 77% appear once; the ten largest clones hold roughly 0.47%. The sample was CD4+ T cells from blood buffy coats. Receptors were obtained from a human donor in good health.

This clone was seen a single time. The rearrangement links TRBV4-1 to TRBJ2-1; 9 bases agree with TRBD2. The CDR3 loop spans 16 amino acids. The germline V gene encodes CDR1 MGHRA and CDR2 YSYEKL. The ends lost 4 bases at V and 8 bases at J; junction bases unmatched: 12. This chain's CDR3 is CASSPPPASGAYEQFF. The CDR3 DNA sequence: TGCGCCAGCAGCCCCCCGCCCGCTAGCGGGGCCTATGAGCAGTTCTTC.

V gene TRBV4-1 combines with J gene TRBJ2-1; D might be TRBD1 (6 bases). CDR1 is MGHRA and CDR2 is YSYEKL in the germline V gene. V shed 4 bases and J shed 1 base, with 8 bases lying between them. This CDR3 comprises 14 residues. CDR3 DNA: TGCGCCAGCAGCCTCGGACAGTCCTACAATGAGCAGTTCTTC. This sequence encodes CASSLGQSYNEQFF.

The rearrangement links TRBV7-9 to TRBJ2-3; TRBD2 might be the D (5 bases). Germline V gene data show CDR1 as SEHNR and CDR2 as FQNEAQ (reference sequence). Trimming removed 1 base at V and 3 bases at J, with 11 bases between. This CDR3 comprises 15 residues. This CDR3 is CASSLGLRETDTQYF. CDR3 sequence (DNA): TGTGCCAGCAGCTTAGGCCTGAGGGAGACAGATACGCAGTATTTT.

V usage is TRBV29-1 and J usage is TRBJ2-2; 9 positions agree with TRBD1. The V gene end was trimmed by 8 bases and the J gene end by 1 base; junction bases not matched to a gene: 5. The CDR3 covers 14 residues. CDR1 and CDR2 (germline): SQVTM, ANQGSEA. The CDR3 spells CSLRTGVNTGELFF. The CDR3 DNA reads as TGCAGCCTGAGGACAGGGGTGAACACCGGGGAGCTGTTTTTT.

The J gene is TRBJ1-3, the V gene TRBV9; D uncertain. Looked up from germline, CDR1 is SGDLS and CDR2 is YYNGEE. V dropped 1 base and J dropped 0 bases, with 14 bases sitting between them. The CDR3 length is 17 residues. DNA of the CDR3: TGTGCCAGCAGCGTACTAGTATCGGGGAGCTCTGGAAACACCATATATTTT. Its translation is CASSVLVSGSSGNTIYF.

The chain carries TRBV27 and TRBJ1-2, with D uncertain. V gave up 3 bases and J gave up 2 bases, with 7 bases separating them. The CDR3 is made up of 13 amino acids. Germline V CDR1 and CDR2: MNHEY, SMNVEV (reference sequence). The CDR3 coding sequence is TGTGCCAGCAGTTTCAGTCCCAACTATGGCTACACCTTC. Its protein is CASSFSPNYGYTF.

This sequence joins TRBV20-1 and TRBJ1-2; D is undetermined. Germline lookup yields CDR1 DFQATT and CDR2 SNEGSKA (reference sequence). The germline V and J ends were trimmed by 0 bases and 7 bases, with 6 bases remaining between them. The CDR3 is 11 amino acids. CDR3 DNA: TGCAGTGCTAGAGATCGAGGTGGCTACACCTTC. It is translated as CSARDRGGYTF.

This chain uses TRBV2 with TRBJ1-3, with unresolved D. CDR1 and CDR2 from the germline V gene are SNHLY and FYNNEI. The CDR3 consists of 15 residues. V lost 7 bases and J 0 bases, leaving 13 bases between the germline ends. The CDR3 reads CASNPEGNSGNTIYF. The CDR3 bases are TGTGCCAGCAATCCCGAGGGTAACTCTGGAAACACCATATATTTT.

CDR3 sequence: CASRPPGGGVQFF. CDR3 sequence (DNA): TGTGCCAGCAGGCCCCCCGGGGGGGGAGTGCAGTTCTTC. The chain recombines TRBV7-2 with TRBJ2-1, with 8 bases identical to TRBD2. J gave up 12 bases and V 6 bases, and 10 bases lay outside the gene matches. Germline loops: CDR1 SGHTA, CDR2 FQGNSA. This CDR3 has 13 amino acids.

The chain joins TRBV9 to TRBJ1-1, with D hard to call. V lost 4 bases, J lost 6 bases, and 7 bases lay in between. The CDR3 has 11 residues. Germline V gene sequence: CDR1 SGDLS, CDR2 YYNGEE. CDR3 amino acids: CASSIGAEAFF. The DNA for the CDR3 is TGTGCCAGCAGCATTGGGGCTGAAGCTTTCTTT.

The chain joins TRBV14 to TRBJ1-4; D is unclear. V gave up 6 bases and J gave up 7 bases, with 12 bases separating them. The CDR3 extends over 13 amino acids. CDR1 and CDR2 (germline): SGHDN, FVKESK. The CDR3: CASSGTRGEKLFF. DNA of the CDR3: TGTGCCAGCAGTGGTACTCGGGGTGAAAAACTGTTTTTT.

This chain links TRBV7-6 with TRBJ1-1, with 8 bases lining up with TRBD1. CDR1 SGHVS and CDR2 FNYEAQ come from the germline V gene. This CDR3 region has 18 residues. Germline trimming cut 2 bases from V and 1 base from J; bases unmatched to any gene: 12. The CDR3: CASSLLAAGGGTNTEAFF. The CDR3 nucleotides read TGTGCCAGCAGCTTATTAGCTGCAGGGGGCGGGACGAACACTGAAGCTTTCTTT.

This clone came up once. J is TRBJ2-3 and V is TRBV7-9; D may be TRBD2 (6 bases). Looked up from germline, CDR1 is SEHNR and CDR2 is FQNEAQ (reference sequence). V was pared by 3 bases and J by 2 bases, with 9 bases between. CDR3 length: 14 residues. CDR3 amino acids: CASSFAGSTDTQYF. Here the CDR3 DNA reads TGTGCCAGCAGCTTCGCGGGGTCCACAGATACGCAGTATTTT.

The genes are TRBV10-1 and TRBJ1-2; D unresolved. Germline V gene lookup returns CDR1 WNHNN and CDR2 SYGVQD (reference sequence). The CDR3 is 16 amino acids. Trimming stripped 3 bases from V and 1 base from J, with 15 bases between. CDR3 amino acids: CASSEPTRGLNYGYTF. For the CDR3, the DNA is TGCGCCAGCAGTGAACCGACCAGAGGCCTTAACTATGGCTACACCTTC.

The rearrangement uses TRBV19 and TRBJ2-7; D unclear. Trimming removed 0 bases from V and 2 bases from J, with 14 bases in between. From germline, CDR1 is LNHDA and CDR2 SQIVND (reference sequence). This CDR3 contains 16 residues. The CDR3 DNA reads as TGTGCCAGTAGTATAGACCCCATCACGCCGACCTACGAGCAGTACTTC. Translation: CASSIDPITPTYEQYF.

This clone was counted between two and nine times. V and J are TRBV6-6 and TRBJ1-1; 11 bases are a match to TRBD1. This CDR3 comprises 15 residues. J gave up 5 bases and V 6 bases, and 8 bases lay outside the gene matches. The germline CDR1 and CDR2 sequences are MNHNY and SVGAGI (reference sequence). Here the CDR3 DNA reads TGTGCCAGCAGGGTGGCAGGGACAGGGGGGACTGAAGCTTTCTTT. Amino acid sequence: CASRVAGTGGTEAFF.

The chain combines TRBV28 with TRBJ1-2; 9 nucleotides agree with TRBD1. CDR1 is MDHEN, CDR2 SYDVKM, per germline. This CDR3 is built from 14 residues. V shed 6 bases and J 8 bases; nucleotides not matched to a gene: 10. The CDR3 DNA reads TGTGCCAGCAGACCAACAGGGGGCTCTGGGGGCTACACCTTC. As protein: CASRPTGGSGGYTF.

This clone was seen a handful of times. This chain links TRBV6-1 with TRBJ2-1, with 8 bases fitting TRBD1. Germline CDR1 reads MNHNS; CDR2 reads SASEGT. This CDR3 has 14 residues. V shed 6 bases, J shed 8 bases, and the junction held 9 bases outside the gene matches. In DNA form, the CDR3 reads TGTGCCAGCAGGCCCGGACAGGGCGTTCATGAGCAGTTCTTC. Its translation is CASRPGQGVHEQFF.

This chain connects TRBV6-1 to TRBJ2-7; D is possibly TRBD2 (7 bases). CDR3 length equals 17 residues. V was shortened by 3 bases and J by 0 bases, with 18 bases between the two germline ends. Germline CDR1 MNHNS, CDR2 SASEGT. The CDR3 reads CASSDLVGRTASYEQYF. In nucleotides, the CDR3 is TGTGCCAGCAGTGACCTAGTCGGGAGGACAGCCTCCTACGAGCAGTACTTC.

The chain employs TRBV6-9 and TRBJ2-1; 7 nucleotides agree with TRBD2. J gave up 6 bases and V 7 bases, and 9 bases lay outside the gene matches. CDR1 is MNHGY, CDR2 SVAAGI, per germline. The length of the CDR3 is 14 residues. CDR3 coding DNA: TGTGCCAGCACAGACCGGGAGGCTATCAATGAGCAGTTCTTC. Protein sequence: CASTDREAINEQFF.